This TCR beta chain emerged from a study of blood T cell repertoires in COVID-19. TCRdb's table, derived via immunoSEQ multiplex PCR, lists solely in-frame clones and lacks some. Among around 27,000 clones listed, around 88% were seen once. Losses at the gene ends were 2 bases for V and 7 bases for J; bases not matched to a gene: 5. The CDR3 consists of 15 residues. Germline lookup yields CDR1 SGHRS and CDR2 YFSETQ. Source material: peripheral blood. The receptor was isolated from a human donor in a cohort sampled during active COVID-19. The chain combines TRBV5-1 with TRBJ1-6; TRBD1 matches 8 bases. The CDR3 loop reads CASSLGTGGNSPLHF. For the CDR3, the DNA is TGCGCCAGCAGCTTAGGGACAGGCGGGAATTCACCCCTCCACTTT.